A selection of T cell receptor beta chains follows, all from one sample in a study of sequential checkpoint blockade in melanoma. Method: immunoSEQ multiplex PCR; TCRdb's copy keeps in-frame clones and lacks some. The sample has 9,500 to 15,000 clones; over 75% are singletons. The material sequenced was CD8+ T cells sorted from blood (inferred from file names), taken from a patient given nivolumab and ipilimumab in sequence. The source of these receptors is a human donor with melanoma. Each CDR3 is given with its conserved first and last residue. A D gene is named only where the DNA matches it firmly. Only part of the rows carry a size: once, few, many, or a class if the clone is expanded.

TRBD2 NA TRBJ2-1 TRBV5-4 CASSPGLAGPKLF TGTGCCAGCAGCCCGGGACTAGCGGGCCCCAAGCTCTTC
TRBD1 NA TRBJ2-1 TRBV5-1 CASSSGQGWDEQFF TGCGCCAGCAGCTCGGGACAGGGGTGGGATGAGCAGTTCTTC
TRBD2 NA TRBJ2-1 TRBV7-9 CASSPRLAGVSYNEQFF TGTGCCAGCAGCCCAAGACTAGCGGGGGTCTCCTACAATGAGCAGTTCTTC
TRBD2 once TRBJ2-3 TRBV2 CASSESVSGALDTQYF TGTGCCAGCAGTGAATCCGTTAGCGGGGCTTTGGATACGCAGTATTTT
NA few TRBJ2-1 TRBV6-1 CASSEPAWRYNEQFF TGTGCCAGCAGTGAACCTGCATGGAGGTACAATGAGCAGTTCTTC
NA NA TRBJ1-1 TRBV5-1 CASSWGRDGGNTEAFF TGCGCCAGCAGTTGGGGACGAGACGGGGGGAACACTGAAGCTTTCTTT
TRBD1 NA TRBJ2-5 TRBV27 CASRVAGGTAETQYF TGTGCCAGCAGGGTCGCAGGGGGAACAGCTGAGACCCAGTACTTC
NA once TRBJ2-7 TRBV29-1 CSVEPRDGYEQYF TGCAGCGTTGAACCCAGGGATGGCTACGAGCAGTACTTC
NA NA TRBJ2-1 TRBV27 CASRAYNEQFF TGTGCCAGCAGGGCATACAATGAGCAGTTCTTC
NA NA TRBJ2-5 TRBV10-2 CASSRGTETQYF TGCGCCAGCAGCCGGGGGACCGAGACCCAGTACTTC
TRBD1 NA TRBJ1-1 TRBV4-2 CASSQGDRANTEAFF TGTGCCAGCAGCCAAGGGGACAGGGCGAACACTGAAGCTTTCTTT
NA NA TRBJ2-6 TRBV7-9 CATRGGANVLTF TGTGCCACGAGGGGGGGGGCCAACGTCCTGACTTTC
TRBD1 NA TRBJ2-1 TRBV4-1 CASSPRWTGLPYNEQFF TGCGCCAGCAGCCCTCGCTGGACAGGGCTTCCCTACAATGAGCAGTTCTTC
NA NA TRBJ1-6 TRBV2 CASSVNSNSPLHF TGTGCCAGCAGTGTGAACAGCAATTCACCCCTCCACTTT
NA NA TRBJ2-7 TRBV7-2 CASSLGGGIYEQYF TGTGCCAGCAGCTTAGGTGGCGGAATCTACGAGCAGTACTTC
NA NA TRBJ1-1 TRBV9 CASSHSHESTEAFF TGTGCCAGCAGCCATAGCCATGAAAGCACTGAAGCTTTCTTT
TRBD1 NA TRBJ2-5 TRBV6-5 CASRTGGQETQYF TGTGCCAGCCGCACAGGGGGCCAAGAGACCCAGTACTTC
TRBD1 NA TRBJ1-2 TRBV5-4 CASKPGQGVNYGYTF TGTGCCAGCAAACCGGGACAGGGTGTGAACTATGGCTACACCTTC
TRBD1 NA TRBJ2-7 TRBV9 CASSVATGGNYEQYF TGTGCCAGCAGCGTAGCTACAGGGGGGAATTACGAGCAGTACTTC
NA NA TRBJ2-7 TRBV5-4 CASRYDRAYEQYF TGTGCCAGCAGATACGACAGAGCCTACGAGCAGTACTTC
NA once TRBJ1-2 TRBV27 CASSFITGLDGYTF TGTGCCAGCAGCTTTATAACAGGGTTGGATGGCTACACCTTC
TRBD1 once TRBJ2-3 TRBV19 CASSIMTGGLEDTQYF TGTGCCAGTAGTATCATGACAGGGGGACTTGAGGATACGCAGTATTTT
TRBD2 NA TRBJ2-6 TRBV11-2 CASSLSLAGLSGANVLTF TGTGCCAGCAGCTTATCACTAGCGGGCCTCTCTGGGGCCAACGTCCTGACTTTC
TRBD1 NA TRBJ2-7 TRBV27 CASSLRPGQTTYEQYF TGTGCCAGCAGTTTACGTCCGGGACAGACTACCTACGAGCAGTACTTC
NA NA TRBJ2-7 TRBV5-1 CASSWGGGYEQYF TGCGCCAGCAGCTGGGGAGGAGGCTACGAGCAGTACTTC
NA NA TRBJ1-5 TRBV12-2 CASRPEGRQGVNQPQHF TGTGCAAGTCGCCCCGAAGGAAGGCAGGGTGTAAATCAGCCCCAGCATTTT
NA once TRBJ2-7 TRBV28 CASSHTYEQYF TGTGCCAGCAGTCATACATACGAGCAGTACTTC
NA NA TRBJ2-2 TRBV10-3 CACGRGNTGELFF TGTGCCTGCGGGCGGGGGAACACCGGGGAGCTGTTTTTT
NA once TRBJ2-7 TRBV5-6 CASSLFQGSYEQYF TGTGCCAGCAGCCTCTTCCAGGGTTCCTACGAGCAGTACTTC
NA NA TRBJ2-7 TRBV5-1 CASSLGSSYEQYF TGCGCCAGCAGCTTGGGTAGCTCCTACGAGCAGTACTTC
TRBD1 once TRBJ2-1 TRBV5-8 CASSFGQGANEQFF TGTGCCAGCAGCTTCGGACAGGGGGCAAATGAGCAGTTCTTC
NA NA TRBJ1-2 TRBV30 CAWSVKGFDGYTF TGTGCCTGGAGTGTAAAGGGGTTCGATGGCTACACCTTC
TRBD1 once TRBJ1-4 TRBV28 CASSFTGGGREKLFF TGTGCCAGCAGCTTCACAGGGGGCGGGAGGGAAAAACTGTTTTTT
TRBD2 NA TRBJ2-7 TRBV4-1 CASSPPVGGGPSEQYF TGCGCCAGCAGCCCCCCCGTCGGCGGGGGGCCCTCGGAGCAGTACTTC
NA NA TRBJ1-1 TRBV4-2 CASSQAERPEAFF TGTGCCAGCAGCCAAGCTGAGAGGCCTGAAGCTTTCTTT
TRBD1 NA TRBJ1-6 TRBV11-2 CASSLVETQGSSYNSPLHF TGTGCCAGCAGCTTAGTAGAGACACAGGGGAGCTCCTATAATTCACCCCTCCACTTT
TRBD2 NA TRBJ2-1 TRBV13 CASSSTPGTSGNEQFF TGTGCCAGCAGCTCCACTCCCGGGACTAGCGGTAATGAGCAGTTCTTC